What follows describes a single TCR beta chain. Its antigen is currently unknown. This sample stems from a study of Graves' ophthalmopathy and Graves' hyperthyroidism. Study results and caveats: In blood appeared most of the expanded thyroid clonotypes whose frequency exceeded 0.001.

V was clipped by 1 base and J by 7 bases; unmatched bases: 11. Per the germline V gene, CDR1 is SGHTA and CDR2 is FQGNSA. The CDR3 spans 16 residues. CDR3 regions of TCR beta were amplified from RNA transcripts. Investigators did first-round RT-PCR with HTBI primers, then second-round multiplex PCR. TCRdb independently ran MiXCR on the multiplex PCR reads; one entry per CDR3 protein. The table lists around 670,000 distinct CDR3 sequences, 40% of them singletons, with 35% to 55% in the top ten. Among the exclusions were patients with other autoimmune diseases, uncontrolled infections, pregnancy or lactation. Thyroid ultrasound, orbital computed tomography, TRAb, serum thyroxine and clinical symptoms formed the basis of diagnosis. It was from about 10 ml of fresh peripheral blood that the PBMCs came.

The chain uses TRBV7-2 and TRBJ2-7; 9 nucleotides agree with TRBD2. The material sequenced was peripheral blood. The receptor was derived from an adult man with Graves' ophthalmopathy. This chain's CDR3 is CASSLGASGALLEQYF. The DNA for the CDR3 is TGTGCCAGCAGCTTAGGAGCTAGCGGGGCCCTCCTTGAGCAGTACTTC.